This T cell receptor beta chain was documented in a study of T cell responses to AZD1222 COVID-19 vaccine. The overall study: Second doses that came at about 4 or about 12 weeks were put together. Notes on the study in general: Every sample of the repertoires postdated the peak T cell response.

The germline V gene has CDR1 MRHNA and CDR2 SNTAGT. The germline V and J ends were trimmed by 0 bases and 2 bases, with 9 bases remaining between them. The CDR3 is made up of 15 amino acids. As concerns this clone: Its matching antigen is unknown.

Profiling relied on immunoSEQ multiplex PCR, and the TCRdb table lists in-frame clones only, not all of them. The sample comprises about 170,000 clones, over 75% of which are singletons, and roughly 1.6% rests with the top ten. This clonotype was sampled from an adult in good health. The sample consisted of peripheral blood, taken on day 0 of AZD1222 vaccination. The gene calls are TRBV6-4 and TRBJ2-3; a possible D gene is TRBD1 (6 bases). The CDR3 reads CASSDSVGATDTQYF. The DNA for the CDR3 is TGTGCCAGCAGTGACTCGGTGGGGGCCACAGATACGCAGTATTTT.